A single sample gave rise to the 28 T cell receptor beta chains below, sequenced in a study of control samples from healthy donors and cancer patients. Libraries were prepared by immunoSEQ multiplex PCR; TCRdb keeps only in-frame clonotypes and omits some of them. The sample has approximately 170,000 clones; almost 90% are singletons. The sample was blood. These receptors all come from a woman aged 50 to 60 in good health.

CDR3 coding DNA: TGTGCCAGCAGTTTATCAGTGTCCCGATTGCGAGAGCAGTTCTTC. This codes for CASSLSVSRLREQFF. The J gene is TRBJ2-1, the V gene TRBV27; D is undetermined. V was cut by 0 bases and J by 10 bases, with 16 bases left in between. CDR1 MNHEY and CDR2 SMNVEV come from the germline V gene (reference sequence). The CDR3 runs to 15 residues.

This clone has ten or more counts. The chain couples TRBV9 to TRBJ1-5, with TRBD1 matching 11 bases. Germline CDR1 SGDLS, CDR2 YYNGEE. The CDR3 spans 17 residues. Losses at the gene ends were 4 bases for V and 2 bases for J; bases not matched to a gene: 8. DNA of the CDR3: TGTGCCAGCAGCTTGCCGGGACAGGGGGGAGGCAATCAGCCCCAGCATTTT. Translating gives CASSLPGQGGGNQPQHF.

V gene TRBV25-1 combines with J gene TRBJ1-2, with TRBD1 as a possible D gene (5 bases). CDR1 and CDR2 from the germline V gene are MGHDK and SYGVNS. The V and J ends lost 6 bases and 5 bases respectively, with 13 bases between them. The CDR3 totals 13 residues. CDR3 nucleotides: TGTGCCAGCAGCAGGGCTCTCACTTATGGCTACACCTTC. Protein sequence: CASSRALTYGYTF.

V and J are TRBV30 and TRBJ2-1; 10 bases line up with TRBD2. The CDR3 is 14 residues long. The germline CDR1 and CDR2 sequences are GTSNPN and SVGIG (reference sequence). After removal of 2 bases from V and 7 bases from J, the junction contained 5 bases not matched to a gene. The CDR3: CAWSWLAGVNEQFF. The CDR3 nucleotides are TGTGCCTGGAGTTGGCTAGCGGGGGTTAATGAGCAGTTCTTC.

This sequence joins TRBV5-6 and TRBJ2-6, with no clear D. V lost 1 base, J lost 1 base, and 6 bases lay in between. The CDR3 has 15 residues. Germline values: CDR1 SGHDT, CDR2 YYEEEE. The CDR3 spells CASSLLGSGANVLTF. The CDR3 DNA is TGTGCCAGCAGCTTGCTAGGTTCTGGGGCCAACGTCCTGACTTTC.

This chain links TRBV30 with TRBJ1-5, with D perhaps matching TRBD1 (6 bases). The CDR3 runs to 15 residues. CDR1 and CDR2 (germline): GTSNPN, SVGIG (reference sequence). Trimming took 0 bases from V and 5 from J, leaving 14 bases between them. CDR3: CAWSVRGADYQPQHF. Here the CDR3 DNA reads TGTGCCTGGAGTGTAAGGGGGGCCGATTATCAGCCCCAGCATTTT.

This clone appeared a single time. This chain joins TRBV30 and TRBJ2-1; D gene ambiguous. Trimming left V 5 bases short and J 6 bases short, with 14 bases between. From germline, CDR1 is GTSNPN and CDR2 SVGIG (reference sequence). The CDR3 runs to 13 residues. In DNA, the CDR3 is TGTGCCTGGGGGCTCCCGGGCCTCAATGAGCAGTTCTTC. Encoded protein: CAWGLPGLNEQFF.

The V and J genes are TRBV27 and TRBJ1-5; 7 positions agree with TRBD1. The V gene end was trimmed by 6 bases and the J gene end by 1 base; junction bases not matched to a gene: 12. Germline assignment: CDR1 MNHEY and CDR2 SMNVEV (reference sequence). This CDR3 comprises 17 residues. CDR3 DNA sequence: TGTGCCAGCAGAAACCCCGGGACAGCGCCCAGCAATCAGCCCCAGCATTTT. Protein: CASRNPGTAPSNQPQHF.

The rearrangement uses TRBV6-5 and TRBJ2-7, with no clear D. The CDR3 runs 14 residues. Germline CDR1 reads MNHEY; CDR2 reads SVGAGI. Deletions cut 5 bases from V and 8 bases from J, with 19 bases between. The CDR3, as DNA: TGTGCCAGCAGTCGGACGCAGTCCTCTTCCCAGCAGTACTTC. It codes for CASSRTQSSSQQYF.

The CDR3 protein is CASSLRTSGTDTQYF. In DNA, the CDR3 is TGTGCCAGCAGCTTAAGGACTAGCGGCACAGATACGCAGTATTTT. The rearrangement uses TRBV5-6 and TRBJ2-3; 9 nucleotides align to TRBD2. Germline trimming cut 2 bases from V and 1 base from J; bases unmatched to any gene: 2. This CDR3 spans 15 amino acids. Per germline, CDR1 SGHDT and CDR2 YYEEEE.

The chain recombines TRBV5-5 with TRBJ2-1; 7 bases align to TRBD2. V lost 1 base to trimming and J lost 5 bases; unmatched junction nucleotides: 6. Per germline, CDR1 SGHKS and CDR2 YYEKEE (reference sequence). This CDR3 is 15 amino acids long. CDR3 residues: CASSLRLAANNEQFF. In DNA, the CDR3 is TGTGCCAGCAGCTTGAGGCTAGCGGCTAACAATGAGCAGTTCTTC.

The chain uses TRBV9 and TRBJ2-3, with 8 bases that match TRBD2. CDR1 and CDR2 from the germline V gene are SGDLS and YYNGEE. CDR3 size: 16 residues. The V segment lost 1 base and the J segment 4 bases; nucleotides outside the gene matches: 8. CDR3 amino acids: CASSVQGLAGADTQYF. CDR3 DNA sequence: TGTGCCAGCAGCGTACAAGGACTAGCAGGGGCAGATACGCAGTATTTT.

This chain joins TRBV19 and TRBJ1-1, with a possible D match to TRBD1 (5 bases). This CDR3 is 18 amino acids long. Germline lookup yields CDR1 LNHDA and CDR2 SQIVND (reference sequence). Between the trimmed V and J ends, which lost 6 bases and 0 bases, there was a span of 23 bases. The CDR3 DNA follows: TGTGCCAGTAGATCGGGCCGCGGGGGACGAGGTCTGAACACTGAAGCTTTCTTT. As protein: CASRSGRGGRGLNTEAFF.

The CDR3 sequence is CASSPARNPPGYTF. CDR3 DNA sequence: TGTGCCAGCTCACCCGCGCGAAACCCGCCGGGCTACACCTTC. The chain joins TRBV18 to TRBJ1-2; no clear D. The CDR3 contains 14 residues. V was cut by 3 bases and J by 8 bases, with 16 bases left in between. The germline V gene encodes CDR1 KGHSH and CDR2 LQKENI. Looking up the rest from reference TRBV18 and TRBJ1-2 gives the full variable domain: NAGVMQNPRHLVRRRGQEARLRCSPMKGHSHVYWYRQLPEEGLKFMVYLQKENIIDESGMPKERFSAEFPKEGPSILRIQQVVRGDSAAYFCASSPARNPPGYTFGSGTRLTVV.

The J gene is TRBJ1-1, the V gene TRBV9; no definite D call. In germline, CDR1 is SGDLS, CDR2 YYNGEE. The ends were cut back, 0 bases at V and 6 bases at J, with 18 bases in the middle. The CDR3 totals 16 residues. The CDR3 DNA reads as TGTGCCAGCAGCGTAGACATCGATGGGGTTTACGCTGAAGCTTTCTTT. Protein: CASSVDIDGVYAEAFF.

The V and J genes are TRBV27 and TRBJ2-7; no definite D call. The CDR3 runs 12 residues. Trimming removed 2 bases from V and 6 bases from J, with 8 bases in between. Per the germline V gene, CDR1 is MNHEY and CDR2 is SMNVEV (reference sequence). This CDR3 reads CASSLTAGEQYF. The DNA for the CDR3 is TGTGCCAGCAGTTTAACCGCAGGCGAGCAGTACTTC.

This chain links TRBV12-3 or TRBV12-4 with TRBJ2-1; no definite D call. The CDR3 has 12 residues. Trimming cost V 6 bases and J 2 bases, with 5 bases left between them. This CDR3 is CASSRTYNEQFF. The CDR3 region has the DNA TGTGCCAGCAGCAGGACCTACAATGAGCAGTTCTTC.

The chain has TRBV6-4 and TRBJ1-5, with unresolved D. The CDR3 is 13 amino acids. The germline CDR1 and CDR2 sequences are MRHNA and SNTAGT. Trimming cost V 5 bases and J 2 bases, with 7 bases left between them. CDR3 protein: CASSLRGNQPQHF. CDR3 DNA sequence: TGTGCCAGCAGTCTCCGCGGCAATCAGCCCCAGCATTTT.

This chain links TRBV3-1 (or the pseudogene TRBV3-2) with TRBJ2-5, with 8 bases lining up with TRBD1. The CDR3 runs 14 residues. CDR1 and CDR2 from the germline V gene are LGHDT and YNNKEL (reference sequence). Losses at the gene ends were 4 bases for V and 5 bases for J; bases not matched to a gene: 6. DNA of the CDR3: TGTGCCAGCAGCCGCCGGGACAGGATGGAGACCCAGTACTTC. Translated, it gives CASSRRDRMETQYF.

This chain uses TRBV18 with TRBJ1-4; 8 nucleotides agree with TRBD1. V trimming: 3 bases; J trimming: 6 bases; junction bases outside the gene matches: 3. CDR1 is KGHSH and CDR2 is LQKENI in the germline V gene. This CDR3 comprises 14 residues. The CDR3 here is CASSPGQADEKLFF. The CDR3 coding sequence is TGTGCCAGCTCACCGGGACAGGCAGATGAAAAACTGTTTTTT.

The chain joins TRBV7-9 to TRBJ2-2; 9 bases are a match to TRBD1. This CDR3 has 15 residues. Unmatched junction bases numbered 7, after V lost 5 bases and J lost 6 bases. Germline CDR1 reads SEHNR; CDR2 reads FQNEAQ (reference sequence). The CDR3 DNA reads as TGTGCCAGCAGCCCCCGACAGGGGGGACCCGGGGAGCTGTTTTTT. It specifies CASSPRQGGPGELFF.

V gene TRBV27 combines with J gene TRBJ2-1; 7 nucleotides match TRBD1. Germline lookup yields CDR1 MNHEY and CDR2 SMNVEV (reference sequence). The ends lost 6 bases at V and 9 bases at J; junction bases unmatched: 8. The CDR3 covers 13 residues. CDR3 amino acids: CASSGTVQGEQFF. The CDR3 nucleotides read TGTGCCAGCAGCGGGACAGTACAGGGTGAGCAGTTCTTC.

V gene TRBV28 combines with J gene TRBJ2-1; 12 bases match TRBD1. The germline CDR1 and CDR2 sequences are MDHEN and SYDVKM. J lost 10 bases, V lost 8 bases, and 12 bases had no gene match. The CDR3 has 15 residues. The CDR3 loop reads CASALPGQGAEEQFF. The DNA for the CDR3 is TGTGCCAGCGCTCTCCCGGGACAGGGGGCCGAGGAGCAGTTCTTC. Using reference TRBV28 and TRBJ2-1 for the parts outside the CDR3, the full variable domain is DVKVTQSSRYLVKRTGEKVFLECVQDMDHENMFWYRQDPGLGLRLIYFSYDVKMKEKGDIPEGYSVSREKKERFSLILESASTNQTSMYLCASALPGQGAEEQFFGPGTRLTVL.

The chain is built from TRBV14 and TRBJ1-1; tentatively, D is TRBD1 (5 bases). Germline V lookup: CDR1 SGHDN, CDR2 FVKESK. The germline V and J ends were trimmed by 4 bases and 1 base, with 13 bases remaining between them. The CDR3 extends over 15 amino acids. The CDR3 nucleotides read TGTGCCAGCAGCCCCTTACAGGTTACGAACACTGAAGCTTTCTTT. It specifies CASSPLQVTNTEAFF.

This sequence joins TRBV7-2 and TRBJ2-5; D gene ambiguous. Germline V gives CDR1 SGHTA, CDR2 FQGNSA. Between the trimmed V and J ends, which lost 3 bases and 1 base, there was a span of 9 bases. The CDR3 is 14 residues long. The CDR3 nucleotides read TGTGCCAGCAGCTTTTATGGCAGCCAAGAGACCCAGTACTTC. It codes for CASSFYGSQETQYF.

Written as DNA, the CDR3 is TGTGCCAGCGCACCCCGGACTAGCGGGCGGGATGAGCAGTTCTTC. Its translation is CASAPRTSGRDEQFF. The rearrangement uses TRBV5-8 and TRBJ2-1; 11 positions agree with TRBD2. CDR1 is SGHTS and CDR2 is YDEGEE in the germline V gene. After removal of 7 bases from V and 8 bases from J, the junction contained 11 bases not matched to a gene. This CDR3 is built from 15 residues.

V gene TRBV6-5 combines with J gene TRBJ2-4; TRBD1 matches at 7 bases. Germline V gives CDR1 MNHEY, CDR2 SVGAGI. After removal of 5 bases from V and 6 bases from J, the junction contained 4 bases not matched to a gene. The CDR3 extends over 13 amino acids. The CDR3 sequence is CASSPWDRNIQYF. CDR3 nucleotides: TGTGCCAGCAGTCCCTGGGACAGAAACATTCAGTACTTC.

J is TRBJ1-2 and V is TRBV28, with D possibly TRBD1 on 6 matching bases. V lost 0 bases, J lost 4 bases, and 9 bases lay in between. This CDR3 comprises 14 residues. From germline, CDR1 is MDHEN and CDR2 SYDVKM. CDR3 DNA sequence: TGTGCCAGCAGTTTATGGGGGGCTGGCTATGGCTACACCTTC. Translating gives CASSLWGAGYGYTF.